This TCR beta chain stems from a study of T cells in localized non-small cell lung cancer. Study-wide results and caveats: In adjacent lung appeared a median about 58 of the top 100 tumor clones. Sequencing was limited to one tumor region, leaving the possibility of heterogeneity open. Uninvolved adjacent lung showed higher T cell clonality than tumor.

TCRdb's table, derived via immunoSEQ multiplex PCR, lists solely in-frame clones and lacks some. The sample shows 75,000 to 95,000 clones, roughly 87% of them seen only once. As regards this clone: As yet, its antigen is unknown.

Germline lookup yields CDR1 SNHLY and CDR2 FYNNEI. The CDR3 consists of 16 residues. V was shortened by 2 bases and J by 4 bases, with 12 bases between the two germline ends. The material was peripheral blood, obtained before any cancer treatment. The V gene is TRBV2, the J gene TRBJ1-6; the D is unclear. The receptor comes from a man between 40 and 75 years old with stage I squamous cell lung carcinoma. Here the CDR3 DNA reads TGTGCCAGCAGTGAAAGAGGGTCCCTATATAATTCACCCCTCCACTTT. Its protein is CASSERGSLYNSPLHF. Full variable domain (outside the CDR3, taken from reference TRBV2 and TRBJ1-6): EPEVTQTPSHQVTQMGQEVILRCVPISNHLYFYWYRQILGQKVEFLVSFYNNEISEKSEIFDDQFSVERPDGSNFTLKIRSTKLEDSAMYFCASSERGSLYNSPLHFGNGTRLTVT.